The TCR beta chain described here comes from a study of T cells in narcolepsy. Per the germline V gene, CDR1 is SGHTA and CDR2 is FQGNSA. V was pared by 4 bases and J by 4 bases, with 14 bases between. There are 15 residues in the CDR3. Some clones are missing from TCRdb's copy, which holds only in-frame ones; the method was immunoSEQ multiplex PCR. The sample has nearly 35,000 clones, approximately 80% seen once. The sequenced sample was memory (CD45RA-) CD4+ T cells from blood. The source is a human donor in good health. The V and J genes are TRBV7-2 and TRBJ1-5; TRBD1 might be the D (6 bases). CDR3 bases: TGTGCCAGCAGCTCTAAACCGGACAGTAATCAGCCCCAGCATTTT. Amino acid sequence: CASSSKPDSNQPQHF.